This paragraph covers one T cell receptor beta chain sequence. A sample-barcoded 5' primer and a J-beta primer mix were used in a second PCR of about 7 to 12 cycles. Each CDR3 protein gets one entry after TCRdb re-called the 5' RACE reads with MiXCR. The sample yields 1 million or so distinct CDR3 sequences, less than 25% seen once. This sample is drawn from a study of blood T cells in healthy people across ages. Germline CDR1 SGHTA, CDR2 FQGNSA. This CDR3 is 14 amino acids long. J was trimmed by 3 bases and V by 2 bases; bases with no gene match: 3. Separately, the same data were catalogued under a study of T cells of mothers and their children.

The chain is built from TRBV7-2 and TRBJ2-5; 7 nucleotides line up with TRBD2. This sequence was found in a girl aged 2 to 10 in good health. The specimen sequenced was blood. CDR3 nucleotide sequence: TGTGCCAGCAGCTTAAGCCTAGCGGAAGAGACCCAGTACTTC. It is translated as CASSLSLAEETQYF.